The entry that follows covers one T cell receptor (beta chain) sequence. The length of the CDR3 is 17 residues. The germline V gene has CDR1 LGHNT and CDR2 FRNRAP. Between the trimmed V and J ends, which lost 1 base and 2 bases, there was a span of 16 bases. The data stem from a study of T cell responses to AZD1222 COVID-19 vaccine. Method: immunoSEQ multiplex PCR; TCRdb's copy keeps in-frame clones and lacks some. The table records 100,000 to 150,000 clones, 90% of them present only once. Sequencing was performed on peripheral blood, taken on day 0 of AZD1222 vaccination. The chain carries TRBV12-5 and TRBJ2-3, with D perhaps matching TRBD2 (5 bases). The receptor comes from an adult in good health. CDR3 loop: CASGLGGPISHTDTQYF. As DNA, the CDR3 is TGTGCTAGTGGTTTGGGAGGGCCGATCTCCCACACAGATACGCAGTATTTT.